This TCR beta chain is drawn from a study of OX40 agonist ivuxolimab in advanced cancers. Whole-study findings and limits: Low normalized T-cell clonal expansion was also seen in some nonresponders. The mean number of expanded clones was higher in CD8+ T cells than in CD4+. Both CD4+ and CD8+ T cell populations in blood had undergone clonal expansion by week 6 at 0.1 to 3.0 mg/kg.

Blood specimens came from baseline, cycle 4 day 1, and cycle 7 day 1. Regarding this clone: The target antigen is unknown.

The length of the CDR3 is 16 residues. Germline V CDR1 and CDR2: SGHNT, YYREEE (reference sequence). V dropped 4 bases and J dropped 2 bases, with 18 bases sitting between them. Sequencing used immunoSEQ multiplex PCR; TCRdb keeps in-frame clones, though not all of them. Of some 59,000 clones listed, about 80% are singletons. The sequence derives from an adult with an advanced solid tumor such as melanoma, head and neck, liver or kidney cancer. The sequenced sample was CD4+ or CD8+ T cells sorted from blood, obtained in a trial of the OX40 agonist ivuxolimab. This chain joins TRBV5-4 and TRBJ2-5; D perhaps matches TRBD1 (6 bases). Written as DNA, the CDR3 is TGTGCCAGCAGCCCAGGTGGGGGCAGCTCACAAGAGACCCAGTACTTC. Protein product: CASSPGGGSSQETQYF.